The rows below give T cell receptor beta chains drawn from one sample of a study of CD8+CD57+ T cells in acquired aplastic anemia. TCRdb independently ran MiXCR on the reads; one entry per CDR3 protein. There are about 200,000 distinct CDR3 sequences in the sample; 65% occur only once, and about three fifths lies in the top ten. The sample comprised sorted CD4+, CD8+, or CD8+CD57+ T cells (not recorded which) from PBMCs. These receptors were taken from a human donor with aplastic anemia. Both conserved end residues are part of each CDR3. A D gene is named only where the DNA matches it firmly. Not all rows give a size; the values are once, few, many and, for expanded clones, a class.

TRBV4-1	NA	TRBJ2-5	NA	CASRQSAGEETQYF	TGTGCCAGCAGGCAGTCGGCAGGGGAGGAGACCCAGTACTTC
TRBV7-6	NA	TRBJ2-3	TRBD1	CASSSRDRGPDTQYF	TGTGCCAGCAGCTCCCGGGACAGGGGTCCAGATACGCAGTATTTT
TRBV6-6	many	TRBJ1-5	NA	CASSYVNNQPQHF	TGTGCCAGCAGTTACGTCAACAATCAGCCCCAGCATTTT
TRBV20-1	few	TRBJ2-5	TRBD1	CSASVGGAETQYF	TGCAGTGCTAGTGTAGGGGGCGCAGAGACCCAGTACTTC
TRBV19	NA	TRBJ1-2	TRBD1	CASSIVGQGVGYTF	TGTGCCAGTAGTATAGTTGGACAGGGGGTCGGCTACACCTTC
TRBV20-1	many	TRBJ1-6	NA	CSARDRSVVTGPEGNSPLHF	TGCAGTGCTAGAGATCGGTCGGTCGTTACGGGGCCAGAGGGTAATTCACCCCTCCACTTT
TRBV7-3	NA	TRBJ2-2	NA	CASSPPSNTGELFF	TGTGCCAGCAGCCCCCCAAGCAACACCGGGGAGCTGTTTTTT
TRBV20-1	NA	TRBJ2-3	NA	CSAREVDTQYF	TGCAGTGCTAGAGAGGTGGATACGCAGTATTTT
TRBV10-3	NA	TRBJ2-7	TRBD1	CASSLGRTGRLSEQYF	TGTGCCAGCAGTTTAGGGAGGACAGGGAGATTGAGTGAGCAGTACTTC
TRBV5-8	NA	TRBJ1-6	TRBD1	CASRFQGDYNSPLHF	TGTGCCAGCAGATTTCAGGGGGACTATAATTCACCCCTCCACTTT
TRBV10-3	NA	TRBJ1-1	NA	CAISKSDRDTEAFF	TGTGCCATCAGTAAATCCGACAGAGACACTGAAGCTTTCTTT
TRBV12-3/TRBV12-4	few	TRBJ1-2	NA	CASSTRFMTGTTNYGYTF	TGTGCCAGCAGCACTCGATTTATGACAGGTACCACCAACTATGGCTACACCTTC
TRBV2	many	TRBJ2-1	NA	CASSGMEQFF	TGTGCCAGCAGCGGAATGGAGCAGTTCTTC
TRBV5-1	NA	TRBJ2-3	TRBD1	CASSYGTGDIDTQYF	TGCGCCAGCAGCTACGGGACAGGGGATATAGATACGCAGTATTTT
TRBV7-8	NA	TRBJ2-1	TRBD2	CASSEGLADYNEQFF	TGTGCCAGCAGCGAGGGACTAGCGGACTACAATGAGCAGTTCTTC
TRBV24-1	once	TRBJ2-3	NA	CATSDPQEIGTDTQYF	TGTGCCACCAGTGATCCGCAGGAGATCGGCACAGATACGCAGTATTTT
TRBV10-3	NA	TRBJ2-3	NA	CAISIGDRDTQYF	TGTGCCATCTCAATAGGGGATCGAGATACGCAGTATTTT
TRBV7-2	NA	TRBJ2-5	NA	CASSLGVAETQYF	TGTGCCAGCAGCTTAGGGGTGGCGGAGACCCAGTACTTC
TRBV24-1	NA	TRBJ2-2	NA	CATSDLSMRGDTGELFF	TGTGCCACCAGTGATTTGAGCATGCGAGGGGACACCGGGGAGCTGTTTTTT
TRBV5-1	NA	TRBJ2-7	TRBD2	CASAQGGFAPEQYF	TGCGCCAGCGCCCAGGGAGGGTTCGCCCCCGAGCAGTACTTC
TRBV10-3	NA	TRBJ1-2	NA	CAIRRAADGGYTF	TGTGCCATCAGGCGGGCAGCGGATGGCGGCTACACCTTC
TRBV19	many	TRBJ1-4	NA	CASSWGGKLFF	TGTGCCAGTAGTTGGGGGGGAAAACTGTTTTTT
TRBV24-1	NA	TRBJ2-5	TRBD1	CATSDPGQGGETQYF	TGTGCCACCAGTGACCCCGGACAGGGTGGAGAGACCCAGTACTTC
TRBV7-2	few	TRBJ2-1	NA	CASSFQAGEQFF	TGTGCCAGCAGCTTTCAGGCAGGTGAGCAGTTCTTC
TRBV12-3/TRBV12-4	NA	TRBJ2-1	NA	CASSGQYNEQFF	TGTGCCAGCAGTGGACAGTACAATGAGCAGTTCTTC
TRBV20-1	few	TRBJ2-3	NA	CSAEESTTDTQYF	TGCAGTGCCGAAGAGTCAACCACAGATACGCAGTATTTT
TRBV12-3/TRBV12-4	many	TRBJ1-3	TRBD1	CASSYGQGAGNTIYF	TGTGCCAGCAGCTACGGACAGGGGGCTGGAAACACCATATATTTT
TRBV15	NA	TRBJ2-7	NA	CATSRGRQTSYEQYF	TGTGCCACCAGCAGGGGACGACAGACCTCCTACGAGCAGTACTTC
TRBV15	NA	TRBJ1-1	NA	CATSRARNTEAFF	TGTGCCACCAGCAGAGCCAGGAACACTGAAGCTTTCTTT
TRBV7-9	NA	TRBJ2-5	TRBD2	CASSHWTSGEQETQYF	TGTGCCAGCAGCCATTGGACTAGCGGGGAGCAAGAGACCCAGTACTTC
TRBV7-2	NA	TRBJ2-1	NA	CASTQNRGAQFF	TGTGCCAGCACCCAAAATCGGGGTGCGCAGTTCTTC
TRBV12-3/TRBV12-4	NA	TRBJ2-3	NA	CASRITDTQYF	TGTGCCAGCAGAATTACAGATACGCAGTATTTT
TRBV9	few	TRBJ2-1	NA	CASSLFFSNHNEQFF	TGTGCCAGCAGCCTATTCTTCTCAAATCACAATGAGCAGTTCTTC
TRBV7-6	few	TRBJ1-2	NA	CASSSGPQGGYTF	TGTGCCAGCAGCTCGGGCCCCCAAGGGGGCTACACCTTC
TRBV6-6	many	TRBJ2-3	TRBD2	CASSSGEGADTQYF	TGTGCCAGCAGTAGCGGGGAAGGGGCAGATACGCAGTATTTT
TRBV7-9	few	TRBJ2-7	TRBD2	CASSLVAGNYEQYF	TGTGCCAGCAGCTTAGTAGCGGGAAACTACGAGCAGTACTTC
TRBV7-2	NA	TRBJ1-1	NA	CASSLIWDTEAFF	TGTGCCAGCAGCTTAATCTGGGACACTGAAGCTTTCTTT
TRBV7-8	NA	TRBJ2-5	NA	CASSLGLRETQYF	TGTGCCAGCAGCTTGGGCCTTAGGGAGACCCAGTACTTC
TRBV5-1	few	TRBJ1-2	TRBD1	CASRDPGQGGDTF	TGTGCCAGTAGGGACCCGGGACAGGGAGGCGACACCTTC
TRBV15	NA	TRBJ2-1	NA	CATSSSRRLSSYNEQFF	TGTGCCACCAGCAGTTCACGACGCCTGAGCTCCTACAATGAGCAGTTCTTC